Below are 2 T cell receptor beta chains sequenced from a single sample in a study of coeliac disease (dated by TCRdb to 2021 to 2024). The method behind the library was the immunoSEQ multiplex PCR assay. TCRdb carries this immuneACCESS record with in-frame sequences only. Its versions omit some clonotypes, under half of them owing to an unresolved V gene in the studies checked, with the rest unexplained. Across this sample there are almost 5,500 clones, with 50% to 70% seen only once. The top ten clones comprise 6.5% of the sample. Input material: intraepithelial lymphocytes from the gut. The meaning of the sample's cell subset or site label: intraepithelial cell (IEC) fraction of small intestinal biopsy. The receptors were sampled from a woman under 40 with active celiac disease.

The rearrangement joins TRBV7-9 to TRBJ1-4; 9 bases map to TRBD1. The CDR3 length is 16 residues. Trimming removed 4 bases from V and 7 bases from J; junction bases left unmatched: 10. Germline assignment: CDR1 SEHNR and CDR2 FQNEAQ (reference sequence). The CDR3 reads CASSYKNRGLREKLFF. DNA of the CDR3: TGTGCCAGCAGCTACAAGAACAGGGGGCTGCGTGAAAAACTGTTTTTT.

The chain carries TRBV19 and TRBJ1-2; no firm D call. Germline V gives CDR1 LNHDA, CDR2 SQIVND (reference sequence). Trimming stripped 7 bases from V and 4 bases from J, with 7 bases between. The CDR3 spans 11 residues. CDR3 sequence (DNA): TGTGCCAGTACCTCGTTCTATGGCTACACCTTC. The encoded protein is CASTSFYGYTF.